This T cell receptor (beta chain) was obtained from a study of blood T cell repertoires in COVID-19. The CDR3 sequence is 13 residues long. The ends were cut back, 0 bases at V and 13 bases at J, with 12 bases in the middle. In Seattle, patients joined the study during active infection and were tracked longitudinally. Repertoires were generated with immunoSEQ multiplex PCR, while TCRdb's copy carries only in-frame clones and drops some. Here the sample spans around 100,000 clones, 87% being singletons. The receptor's source is a woman aged 50 to 60 with COVID-19, enrolled during active disease. The chain recombines TRBV12-3 or TRBV12-4 with TRBJ1-4, with a possible D match to TRBD1 (5 bases). Material for sequencing was peripheral blood. Here the CDR3 DNA reads TGTGCCAGCAGTTTAGCGGGGCAACTCAGACTGTTTTTT. Translating it yields CASSLAGQLRLFF.